This TCR beta chain was obtained from a study of blood T cell repertoires in COVID-19. Overall study: Acute and convalescent COVID-19 specimens originated in the United States, Italy and Spain. PBMCs, B-cell-depleted T cells, or T cells provided the cDNA or gDNA that made up the material.

CDR1 and CDR2 from the germline V gene are MNHEY and SVGAGI. The V gene lost 6 bases and the J gene lost 1 base, with 12 bases spanning the gap. The CDR3 loop spans 14 amino acids. Per the study methods: Amplification of reference gene primers provided the estimated nucleated cell counts. Here immunoSEQ multiplex PCR was the method, and the copy in TCRdb shows in-frame clones only, minus some. Clonal size and the V and J genes are those of that table, whereas D and trimming came from the DNA. This sample has more than 90,000 clones, with less than 85% found just once. The specimen sequenced was peripheral blood. This chain uses TRBV6-5 with TRBJ1-1; D may be TRBD1 (5 bases). The sequence was collected from a woman aged 70-85 years with active or convalescent COVID-19. Written as DNA, the CDR3 is TGTGCCAGCAGCCTCAAGACAGAGAACACTGAAGCTTTCTTT. Translated, it gives CASSLKTENTEAFF.